The 32 T cell receptor beta chains reported below all come from one sample, sequenced in a study of regulatory T cells in long-lasting Graves disease. Combining iRepertoire HTBI primers with Arm-PCR of CDR3 regions, the authors built TCR beta libraries. One entry per CDR3 protein results from TCRdb running MiXCR on the multiplex PCR reads. The sample holds hundreds of thousands of distinct CDR3 sequences, 16% seen once. Time point defined: newly diagnosed GD, antithyroid drugs for less than 3 months. The TCR library used RNA extracted from PBMCs. These data are also associated with another study on T cells in Graves' hyperthyroidism and ophthalmopathy.

This material consisted of peripheral blood mononuclear cells (PBMCs), taken at new diagnosis, from a patient treated with antithyroid drugs. These receptors were taken from a woman younger than 45 with Graves disease.

This clonotype was counted a few times. The gene calls are TRBV9 and TRBJ2-3, with 9 bases fitting TRBD2. Germline loops: CDR1 SGDLS, CDR2 YYNGEE. The CDR3 sequence is 16 residues long. J gave up 4 bases and V 3 bases, and 9 bases lay outside the gene matches. For the CDR3, the DNA is TGTGCCAGCAGCGCCGCAGGGCGGGAGGGGGCAGATACGCAGTATTTT. Protein sequence: CASSAAGREGADTQYF.

V is TRBV20-1 and J is TRBJ1-5, with D maybe TRBD1 (6 bases). This CDR3 comprises 14 residues. Looked up from germline, CDR1 is DFQATT and CDR2 is SNEGSKA (reference sequence). V gave up 5 bases and J gave up 7 bases, with 18 bases separating them. This chain's CDR3 is CSAPGAGKGQPQHF. Here the CDR3 DNA reads TGCAGTGCTCCAGGGGCAGGGAAGGGCCAGCCCCAGCATTTT.

This chain uses TRBV29-1 with TRBJ2-5; weak D call: TRBD2 (6 bases). Germline V gene sequence: CDR1 SQVTM, CDR2 ANQGSEA. The ends were cut back, 4 bases at V and 4 bases at J, with 13 bases in the middle. The CDR3 loop spans 13 amino acids. CDR3 in DNA: TGCAGCGTTGGTGCCGGGAGCGGAGAGACCCAGTACTTC. The encoded protein is CSVGAGSGETQYF.

As regards this clonotype: At one of its ends the junction is not consistent with the germline gene, which may arise from a read error. The J gene is TRBJ2-5, the V gene TRBV6-2 or TRBV6-3; 7 nucleotides align to TRBD1. This CDR3 has 15 amino acids. Per the germline V gene, CDR1 is MNHEY and CDR2 is SVGEGT. The CDR3 DNA reads as TGTGCCAGCATCAGGCACAGGGGCCCTCAAGAGACCCAGCACTTC. As protein: CASIRHRGPQETQHF.

This clonotype came up many times. This sequence joins TRBV28 and TRBJ1-5; no reliable D call. This CDR3 comprises 16 residues. The V end was cut by 6 bases, the J end by 1 base, with 16 bases between. CDR1 and CDR2 (germline): MDHEN, SYDVKM. This CDR3 is CASSPLGVTSNQPQHF. The CDR3 nucleotides are TGTGCCAGCAGCCCTTTGGGCGTTACGAGCAATCAGCCCCAGCATTTT.

The CDR3 reads CASSHGQPYLNTEAFF. CDR3 DNA: TGTGCCAGTAGTCACGGACAGCCTTATCTGAACACTGAAGCTTTCTTT. The V gene is TRBV19, the J gene TRBJ1-1; possibly TRBD1 for D (6 bases). Trimming cost V 5 bases and J 0 bases, with 16 bases left between them. Germline CDR1 reads LNHDA; CDR2 reads SQIVND (reference sequence). The CDR3 loop spans 16 amino acids. Together with reference TRBV19 and TRBJ1-1, the CDR3 gives the full variable domain: DGGITQSPKYLFRKEGQNVTLSCEQNLNHDAMYWYRQDPGQGLRLIYYSQIVNDFQKGDIAEGYSVSREKKESFPLTVTSAQKNPTAFYLCASSHGQPYLNTEAFFGQGTRLTVV.

The sample holds many counts of this clonotype. V and J are TRBV7-8 and TRBJ2-7; 8 bases agree with TRBD2. With V trimmed by 5 bases and J by 5 bases, 14 bases remained unmatched. There are 16 residues in the CDR3. In germline, CDR1 is SGHVS, CDR2 FQNEAQ. The CDR3 here is CASSPAGAVSGHEQYF. The CDR3 DNA reads as TGTGCCAGCAGCCCAGCGGGAGCGGTCTCAGGGCACGAGCAGTACTTC.

This clonotype was found many times. The rearrangement uses TRBV28 and TRBJ1-2; D ambiguous. Germline V gene data show CDR1 as MDHEN and CDR2 as SYDVKM. The CDR3 consists of 13 residues. Trimming took 2 bases from V and 7 from J, leaving 11 bases between them. Written as DNA, the CDR3 is TGTGCCAGCAGTTTAAACTCCTATATTGGCTACACCTTC. Translated: CASSLNSYIGYTF.

The rearrangement uses TRBV18 and TRBJ2-1; 9 nucleotides align to TRBD2. V shed 1 base and J 7 bases; nucleotides not matched to a gene: 14. CDR1 is KGHSH, CDR2 LQKENI, per germline. This CDR3 is 18 amino acids long. The CDR3 DNA reads as TGTGCCAGCTCACCACTCTGGATAGCGGGAGCTTTCAATAATGAGCAGTTCTTC. Translated, it gives CASSPLWIAGAFNNEQFF.

This clonotype has at least ten counts. The V gene is TRBV11-2, the J gene TRBJ2-7, with TRBD2 matching over 13 bases. The germline CDR1 and CDR2 sequences are SGHAT and FQNNGV. The trim removed 5 bases at V and 3 bases at J, leaving 7 bases unmatched. This CDR3 contains 16 residues. The CDR3 reads CASSQTGLAGIYEQYF. The CDR3 nucleotides read TGTGCCAGCAGCCAAACGGGACTAGCGGGAATCTACGAGCAGTACTTC.

The rearrangement joins TRBV28 to TRBJ2-7; D uncertain. Trimming removed 5 bases from V and 7 bases from J, with 18 bases in between. The CDR3 extends over 14 amino acids. Germline CDR1 is MDHEN and CDR2 is SYDVKM. The CDR3 loop reads CASSPPLGDREQYF. CDR3 DNA sequence: TGTGCCAGCAGTCCCCCTCTCGGTGACCGGGAGCAGTACTTC.

This clonotype came up many times. This rearrangement joins TRBV20-1 to TRBJ1-2; 8 bases fit TRBD1. J gave up 4 bases and V 0 bases, and 1 base lay outside the gene matches. Germline CDR1 reads DFQATT; CDR2 reads SNEGSKA (reference sequence). The CDR3 covers 13 residues. CDR3 amino acids: CSAREQGGYGYTF. For the CDR3, the DNA is TGCAGTGCTAGAGAACAGGGGGGCTATGGCTACACCTTC.

This clonotype was picked up a small number of times. This chain joins TRBV6-1 and TRBJ2-4, with a weak D call TRBD2 (6 bases). Trimming took 6 bases from V and 7 from J, leaving 10 bases between them. CDR3 length: 12 amino acids. Germline CDR1 reads MNHNS; CDR2 reads SASEGT. CDR3 region: CASRDYSNIQYF. The CDR3 DNA follows: TGTGCCAGCAGGGACTATTCGAACATTCAGTACTTC.

The chain carries TRBV5-8 and TRBJ2-1; D remains unclear. Germline V gene sequence: CDR1 SGHTS, CDR2 YDEGEE. This CDR3 has 15 residues. V was cut by 0 bases and J by 6 bases, with 13 bases left in between. The CDR3 protein is CASSLARWASNEQFF. The CDR3 region has the DNA TGTGCCAGCAGCTTGGCCAGATGGGCCAGCAATGAGCAGTTCTTC. The whole variable domain, filled in from reference TRBV5-8 and TRBJ2-1, reads EAGVTQSPTHLIKTRGQQATLRCSPISGHTSVYWYQQALGLGLQFLLWYDEGEERNRGNFPPRFSGRQFPNYSSELNVNALELEDSALYLCASSLARWASNEQFFGPGTRLTVL.

This clonotype appeared a few times. The chain couples TRBV6-1 to TRBJ1-2, with D unclear. The CDR3 consists of 13 residues. CDR1 MNHNS and CDR2 SASEGT come from the germline V gene. Trimming pared 7 bases from V and 7 bases from J, leaving 16 bases between. Here the CDR3 DNA reads TGTGCCAGCACCACGGTCGGAGTGAGTGGCTACACCTTC. The encoded protein is CASTTVGVSGYTF.

In this sample, this clonotype turned up a few times. The chain employs TRBV6-1 and TRBJ1-1, with D tentatively TRBD1 (6 bases). The CDR3 contains 13 residues. Between the trimmed V and J ends, which lost 4 bases and 4 bases, there was a span of 10 bases. Germline-derived CDR1 and CDR2 are MNHNS and SASEGT. The CDR3 DNA reads as TGTGCCAGCAGTGGATCAGGGGTCACTGAAGCTTTCTTT. Encoded protein: CASSGSGVTEAFF.

Here the CDR3 DNA reads TGTGCCAGCAGCCAAGATCTCGGGGGGGATGCGTACGAGCAGTACTTC. It specifies CASSQDLGGDAYEQYF. J is TRBJ2-7 and V is TRBV3-1; 8 positions match TRBD2. With V trimmed by 0 bases and J by 4 bases, 8 bases remained unmatched. Germline CDR1 reads LGHDT; CDR2 reads YNNKEL (reference sequence). This CDR3 is built from 16 residues.

This clonotype has only a few counts. The chain employs TRBV5-6 and TRBJ2-7, with a tentative D call TRBD1 (5 bases). Trimming removed 4 bases from V and 1 base from J, with 21 bases in between. Germline values: CDR1 SGHDT, CDR2 YYEEEE. This CDR3 contains 17 residues. This chain's CDR3 is CASSPVGGADLSYEQYF. In DNA, the CDR3 is TGTGCCAGCAGCCCGGTCGGTGGGGCGGATTTATCCTACGAGCAGTACTTC.

The chain has TRBV5-6 and TRBJ1-2; D unclear. Per the germline V gene, CDR1 is SGHDT and CDR2 is YYEEEE. The length of the CDR3 is 13 residues. V lost 0 bases and J 6 bases, leaving 9 bases between the germline ends. The CDR3 DNA reads as TGTGCCAGCAGCTTGGTACAAGGGCATGGCTACACCTTC. The encoded protein is CASSLVQGHGYTF.

This clonotype was recorded at least ten times. This chain connects TRBV6-1 to TRBJ2-7; perhaps D is TRBD1 or TRBD2 (5 bases each). The germline V gene has CDR1 MNHNS and CDR2 SASEGT. This CDR3 comprises 15 residues. Trimming shortened V by 6 bases and J by 3 bases, and 18 bases separated the two germline ends. The CDR3 bases are TGTGCCAGCAGGTCCGAACAGTGGGGGAACTACGAGCAGTACTTC. Its translation: CASRSEQWGNYEQYF.

This clonotype was found a few times. The V and J genes are TRBV5-1 and TRBJ2-1, with 10 positions matching TRBD1. V shed 4 bases, J shed 8 bases, and the junction held 12 bases outside the gene matches. Germline assignment: CDR1 SGHRS and CDR2 YFSETQ. This CDR3 is 16 amino acids long. The CDR3 here is CASSPTGGAFFDEQFF. CDR3 DNA: TGCGCCAGCAGCCCGACAGGGGGCGCTTTTTTCGATGAGCAGTTCTTC.

This clonotype showed up many times. J is TRBJ2-1 and V is TRBV3-1; D gene ambiguous. CDR1 is LGHDT, CDR2 YNNKEL, per germline (reference sequence). The germline V and J ends were trimmed by 4 bases and 3 bases, with 10 bases remaining between them. The CDR3 runs 14 residues. Here the CDR3 reads CASSPQTSYNEQFF. CDR3 in DNA: TGTGCCAGCAGCCCGCAAACAAGCTACAATGAGCAGTTCTTC.

Many counts were recorded for this clonotype. This chain links TRBV2 with TRBJ1-1; D uncertain. Trimming pared 8 bases from V and 1 base from J, leaving 17 bases between. Per germline, CDR1 SNHLY and CDR2 FYNNEI. This CDR3 comprises 15 residues. CDR3 bases: TGTGCCAGCGTCATGACCAACGAGTGGAACACTGAAGCTTTCTTT. This gives the protein CASVMTNEWNTEAFF.

V gene TRBV5-1 combines with J gene TRBJ2-7; 10 nucleotides agree with TRBD1. V was clipped by 8 bases and J by 2 bases; unmatched bases: 4. The length of the CDR3 is 13 residues. The germline V gene encodes CDR1 SGHRS and CDR2 YFSETQ. The CDR3 bases are TGCGCCAGTAAGACAGGGGGCGCCTACGAGCAGTACTTC. It is translated as CASKTGGAYEQYF.

The rearrangement links TRBV5-6 to TRBJ2-5; D possibly corresponds to TRBD1 (6 bases). There are 15 residues in the CDR3. The V gene's germline CDR1 is SGHDT and CDR2 YYEEEE. V was clipped by 4 bases and J by 7 bases, with 20 bases between them. For the CDR3, the DNA is TGTGCCAGCAGCAAGCTCCCGGACAGCCAGGGGACCCAGTACTTC. Protein: CASSKLPDSQGTQYF.

This clonotype appeared many times. This chain joins TRBV27 and TRBJ2-1; either TRBD1 or TRBD2 may supply D (5 bases each). V dropped 7 bases and J dropped 0 bases, with 16 bases sitting between them. The CDR3 spans 16 residues. CDR1 and CDR2 (germline): MNHEY, SMNVEV (reference sequence). For the CDR3, the DNA is TGTGCCAGCACCCCGAGGGGCCCAAGCTCCTACAATGAGCAGTTCTTC. Translation gives CASTPRGPSSYNEQFF.

With regard to this clonotype: One end of the junction fails to match germline, which may point to a read error. The chain couples TRBV6-1 to TRBJ1-1, with 12 bases identical to TRBD1. This CDR3 spans 11 amino acids. Germline V gene data show CDR1 as MNHNS and CDR2 as SASEGT. In DNA form, the CDR3 reads TGTGCCAGCAGCCGGGACAGGGGGCCGCTCTTT. It encodes CASSRDRGPLF.

V is TRBV7-2 and J is TRBJ1-3; D call uncertain. This CDR3 is 16 amino acids long. Germline CDR1 SGHTA, CDR2 FQGNSA. V was pared by 0 bases and J by 0 bases, with 9 bases between. The CDR3 sequence is CASSLAVAVSGNTIYF. The CDR3 DNA sequence: TGTGCCAGCAGCTTAGCTGTAGCGGTCTCTGGAAACACCATATATTTT. Full variable domain (missing parts from reference TRBV7-2 and TRBJ1-3): GAGVSQSPSNKVTEKGKDVELRCDPISGHTALYWYRQSLGQGLEFLIYFQGNSAPDKSGLPSDRFSAERTGGSVSTLTIQRTQQEDSAVYLCASSLAVAVSGNTIYFGEGSWLTVV.

This clonotype was detected ten times or more. The chain has TRBV28 and TRBJ1-1, with D possibly TRBD1 on 6 matching bases. Germline V gives CDR1 MDHEN, CDR2 SYDVKM. The V end lost 5 bases, the J end lost 7 bases, and 17 bases lay between the germline ends. The CDR3 spans 14 residues. As DNA, the CDR3 is TGTGCCAGCAGTGTCAGGACAGCCGGGCTTGAAGCTTTCTTT. Its protein product is CASSVRTAGLEAFF. Looking up the rest from reference TRBV28 and TRBJ1-1 gives the full variable domain: DVKVTQSSRYLVKRTGEKVFLECVQDMDHENMFWYRQDPGLGLRLIYFSYDVKMKEKGDIPEGYSVSREKKERFSLILESASTNQTSMYLCASSVRTAGLEAFFGQGTRLTVV.

This clonotype was counted ten times or more. This chain links TRBV7-2 with TRBJ1-1; 7 bases are shared with TRBD1. Trimming removed 0 bases from V and 4 bases from J; junction bases left unmatched: 2. There are 14 residues in the CDR3. Germline CDR1 is SGHTA and CDR2 is FQGNSA. CDR3 coding DNA: TGTGCCAGCAGCTTAGCGACAGGGAGCACTGAAGCTTTCTTT. Translating it yields CASSLATGSTEAFF.

This clonotype was found many times. CDR3 residues: CASSQDGQNSPLHF. CDR3 nucleotide sequence: TGTGCCAGCAGCCAAGATGGACAGAATTCACCCCTCCACTTT. The V and J genes are TRBV3-1 and TRBJ1-6, with D possibly being TRBD1 (6 bases). Deletions cut 0 bases from V and 7 bases from J, with 7 bases between. The CDR3 is made up of 14 amino acids. The germline gives CDR1 LGHDT, CDR2 YNNKEL (reference sequence).

This clonotype was counted between two and nine times. The rearrangement joins TRBV27 to TRBJ2-7, with D possibly TRBD2 on 5 matching bases. The CDR3 length is 15 residues. CDR1 and CDR2 (germline): MNHEY, SMNVEV (reference sequence). Trimming pared 3 bases from V and 2 bases from J, leaving 14 bases between. As DNA, the CDR3 is TGTGCCAGCAGTTTTTTCGGCGGGCAGGCCTACGAGCAGTACTTC. Residues: CASSFFGGQAYEQYF.